The 32 T cell receptor beta chains below come from one sample, sequenced in a study of vaccination and CD4 T cells after COVID-19. Treatment noted: approximately 10-day PBMC culture with coronavirus spike peptide pools or control peptides (ViraFEST assay). The collection of CD4+ T cells from the unexposed donor took place before the COVID-19 pandemic (2011-2018). The Oncomine TCR Beta short-read assay was applied to DNA of cultured CD4+ T cells. TCRdb fed the PCR reads into MiXCR, producing one record per CDR3 protein. The sample consists of around 4,800 distinct CDR3 sequences, around a quarter of them appearing once. No antigen is known for these receptors. Specimen: CD4+ T cells from blood, cultured in vitro. The receptor set was obtained from a human donor in good health.

This clonotype has only a few counts. The J gene is TRBJ1-1, the V gene TRBV20-1, with a tentative D call TRBD1 (5 bases). This CDR3 region has 10 residues. V was pared by 5 bases and J by 6 bases, with 7 bases between. Germline CDR1 is DFQATT and CDR2 is SNEGSKA (reference sequence). The CDR3 bases are TGCAGTGCTTGGGGGGCTGAAGCTTTCTTT. Protein product: CSAWGAEAFF.

The table lists this clonotype with a few counts. The chain has TRBV20-1 and TRBJ1-2, with D possibly TRBD1 on 6 matching bases. The germline CDR1 and CDR2 sequences are DFQATT and SNEGSKA (reference sequence). Trimming removed 7 bases at V and 1 base at J, with 16 bases between. The CDR3 is 14 residues long. The CDR3 DNA follows: TGCAGTGGTAGGGGGGATAATAATAACTATGGCTACACCTTC. It is translated as CSGRGDNNNYGYTF.

The chain couples TRBV7-3 to TRBJ1-1; D ambiguous. V shed 0 bases and J shed 3 bases, with 8 bases lying between them. Germline CDR1 is SGHTA and CDR2 is FQGTGA. The CDR3 runs to 14 residues. CDR3 amino acids: CASSLTSGDTEAFF. Written as DNA, the CDR3 is TGTGCCAGCAGCTTAACGTCGGGCGACACTGAAGCTTTCTTT.

CDR3 region: CASSVGYEQYF. In DNA form, the CDR3 reads TGTGCCAGTAGTGTAGGTTACGAGCAGTACTTC. The chain combines TRBV19 with TRBJ2-7; D is uncertain. Germline loops: CDR1 LNHDA, CDR2 SQIVND (reference sequence). V lost 5 bases to trimming and J lost 4 bases, with 6 bases between them. CDR3 size: 11 residues.

A few counts support this clonotype. The rearrangement uses TRBV29-1 and TRBJ1-2; maybe TRBD1 (5 bases). Deletions cut 2 bases from V and 3 bases from J, with 16 bases between. The CDR3 has 15 residues. The germline gives CDR1 SQVTM, CDR2 ANQGSEA. The DNA for the CDR3 is TGCAGCGTTGAATTTACCCGGGGGAACCACTATGGCTACACCTTC. Encoded protein: CSVEFTRGNHYGYTF.

V is TRBV6-1 and J is TRBJ2-7; the match to TRBD2 covers 13 bases. CDR3 length: 15 residues. After removal of 6 bases from V and 2 bases from J, the junction contained 4 bases not matched to a gene. Germline V gene lookup returns CDR1 MNHNS and CDR2 SASEGT. The CDR3: CASRTTSGGAYEQYF. CDR3 coding DNA: TGTGCCAGCAGAACCACTAGCGGGGGGGCCTACGAGCAGTACTTC.

A few counts support this clonotype. The V and J genes are TRBV6-5 and TRBJ1-6; 10 nucleotides agree with TRBD1. CDR1 is MNHEY, CDR2 SVGAGI, per germline. This CDR3 has 16 residues. Germline trimming cut 2 bases from V and 12 bases from J; bases unmatched to any gene: 10. CDR3 protein: CASSYESTGGREPLHF. The CDR3 DNA is TGTGCCAGCAGTTACGAGTCGACAGGGGGCCGAGAACCCCTCCACTTT.

The rearrangement joins TRBV5-5 to TRBJ2-5; 8 nucleotides match TRBD1. Germline V gene sequence: CDR1 SGHKS, CDR2 YYEKEE (reference sequence). V shed 2 bases, J shed 4 bases, and the junction held 4 bases outside the gene matches. The CDR3 extends over 14 amino acids. The CDR3 DNA reads TGTGCCAGCAGCTTAGACAGGGGTGGAGAGACCCAGTACTTC. It yields the protein CASSLDRGGETQYF.

This sequence joins TRBV2 and TRBJ1-5; 7 bases align to TRBD1. In germline, CDR1 is SNHLY, CDR2 FYNNEI. The CDR3 is 15 residues long. V lost 6 bases and J lost 6; bases outside the gene matches: 11. CDR3 in DNA: TGTGCCAGCAGACTCGACAGGGCGGCAGGTCAGCCCCAGCATTTT. Translating gives CASRLDRAAGQPQHF.

J is TRBJ1-2 and V is TRBV12-3 or TRBV12-4; D possibly corresponds to TRBD1 (5 bases). The CDR3 is 14 residues long. V lost 4 bases and J 8 bases, leaving 17 bases between the germline ends. Written as DNA, the CDR3 is TGTGCCAGCAGTTCCTATCGCAACCGGGGGGGCTACACCTTC. Translation gives CASSSYRNRGGYTF.

This clonotype has just a few counts. The J gene is TRBJ2-1, the V gene TRBV7-3; 8 bases agree with TRBD2. With V trimmed by 5 bases and J by 4 bases, 7 bases remained unmatched. In germline, CDR1 is SGHTA, CDR2 FQGTGA. CDR3 length: 15 amino acids. As DNA, the CDR3 is TGTGCCAGCAGCCCTTTTGCGGGGGGTTACAATGAGCAGTTCTTC. This gives the protein CASSPFAGGYNEQFF. Using reference TRBV7-3 and TRBJ2-1 for the parts outside the CDR3, the full variable domain is GAGVSQTPSNKVTEKGKYVELRCDPISGHTALYWYRQSLGQGPEFLIYFQGTGAADDSGLPNDRFFAVRPEGSVSTLKIQRTERGDSAVYLCASSPFAGGYNEQFFGPGTRLTVL.

This clonotype has more than one count but fewer than ten. This chain uses TRBV20-1 with TRBJ2-6; a weak D match, TRBD1 (5 bases). The CDR3 totals 15 residues. CDR1 is DFQATT and CDR2 is SNEGSKA in the germline V gene (reference sequence). V lost 3 bases and J 2 bases, leaving 11 bases between the germline ends. This CDR3 reads CSARVTGAGANVLTF. The CDR3 DNA reads as TGCAGTGCTAGGGTTACAGGTGCTGGGGCCAACGTCCTGACTTTC.

The chain employs TRBV20-1 and TRBJ1-1, with D perhaps matching TRBD1 (5 bases). Germline loops: CDR1 DFQATT, CDR2 SNEGSKA (reference sequence). This CDR3 region has 15 residues. Trimming pared 4 bases from V and 0 bases from J, leaving 15 bases between. In nucleotides, the CDR3 is TGCAGTGCTAAGAGGGGTGGAAGGATGAACACTGAAGCTTTCTTT. This gives the protein CSAKRGGRMNTEAFF.

This clonotype was detected only a few times. The rearrangement joins TRBV12-3 or TRBV12-4 to TRBJ1-2; 9 bases line up with TRBD1. V dropped 6 bases and J dropped 4; count of bases not matched to a gene: 3. This CDR3 has 13 residues. CDR3 nucleotide sequence: TGTGCCAGCAGCCTGGGACAGGGCTATGGCTACACCTTC. Amino acids: CASSLGQGYGYTF.

This clonotype came up a few times. This chain connects TRBV7-9 to TRBJ2-7; maybe TRBD1 (6 bases). This CDR3 contains 15 residues. V was trimmed by 4 bases and J by 1 base, leaving 14 bases between them. Germline V gives CDR1 SEHNR, CDR2 FQNEAQ (reference sequence). The CDR3 DNA reads TGTGCCAGCAGCTCTCGGACAGCAATATCCTACGAGCAGTACTTC. Translated: CASSSRTAISYEQYF.

V usage is TRBV20-1 and J usage is TRBJ2-5, with D unresolved. The CDR3 is 13 amino acids. Germline assignment: CDR1 DFQATT and CDR2 SNEGSKA (reference sequence). The germline V and J ends were trimmed by 1 base and 5 bases, with 11 bases remaining between them. CDR3 sequence reads: CSARARKEETQYF. The CDR3 region has the DNA TGCAGTGCTAGAGCTAGGAAAGAGGAGACCCAGTACTTC.

The V gene is TRBV6-4, the J gene TRBJ2-6; TRBD1 or TRBD2 may be the D gene (6 bases each). The germline V gene encodes CDR1 MRHNA and CDR2 SNTAGT. With 2 bases removed from V and 4 bases from J, the gap between germline ends came to 12 bases. The CDR3 extends over 16 amino acids. The DNA for the CDR3 is TGTGCCAGCAGTGACGAGGGGGGCGCCGGGGCCAACGTCCTGACTTTC. The encoded protein is CASSDEGGAGANVLTF.

The rearrangement uses TRBV2 and TRBJ1-5; D remains unclear. Germline CDR1 is SNHLY and CDR2 is FYNNEI. V lost 8 bases and J 4 bases, leaving 15 bases between the germline ends. There are 14 residues in the CDR3. The CDR3 here is CASQKGWRNQPQHF. The CDR3 bases are TGTGCCAGCCAGAAAGGGTGGCGAAATCAGCCCCAGCATTTT.

CDR3 sequence: CASSFPLGGNTEAFF. In DNA form, the CDR3 reads TGTGCCAGCAGCTTCCCGCTAGGTGGGAACACTGAAGCTTTCTTT. The rearrangement joins TRBV11-2 to TRBJ1-1; D gene ambiguous. Germline V gene lookup returns CDR1 SGHAT and CDR2 FQNNGV. The CDR3 has 15 residues. With 3 bases removed from V and 1 base from J, the gap between germline ends came to 12 bases.

The genes are TRBV25-1 and TRBJ2-7; tentatively, D is TRBD1 or TRBD2 (5 bases each). V lost 5 bases to trimming and J lost 2 bases, with 10 bases between them. The germline V gene has CDR1 MGHDK and CDR2 SYGVNS. This CDR3 has 13 amino acids. The CDR3 here is CASSPGTPYEQYF. Written as DNA, the CDR3 is TGTGCCAGCAGTCCCGGGACGCCCTACGAGCAGTACTTC.

The rearrangement links TRBV7-9 to TRBJ2-5; the D gene is possibly TRBD2 (6 bases). Trimming took 2 bases from V and 2 from J, leaving 18 bases between them. Germline values: CDR1 SEHNR, CDR2 FQNEAQ (reference sequence). This CDR3 is built from 17 residues. The CDR3, as DNA: TGTGCCAGCAGCTTACAAAGGGGCAGGGAGGTACAAGAGACCCAGTACTTC. It yields the protein CASSLQRGREVQETQYF. Together with reference TRBV7-9 and TRBJ2-5, the CDR3 gives the full variable domain: DTGVSQNPRHKITKRGQNVTFRCDPISEHNRLYWYRQTLGQGPEFLTYFQNEAQLEKSRLLSDRFSAERPKGSFSTLEIQRTEQGDSAMYLCASSLQRGREVQETQYFGPGTRLLVL.

V and J are TRBV5-5 and TRBJ1-4; D unclear. The CDR3 runs 13 residues. Trimming cost V 4 bases and J 7 bases, with 11 bases left between them. Germline loops: CDR1 SGHKS, CDR2 YYEKEE (reference sequence). The CDR3 DNA is TGTGCCAGCAGCCTAGGGCCCGGTGAAAAACTGTTTTTT. Protein: CASSLGPGEKLFF.

The chain's CDR3 is CSARGGTGGGNTIYF. CDR3 coding DNA: TGCAGTGCTAGAGGTGGGACAGGAGGTGGAAACACCATATATTTT. The rearrangement joins TRBV20-1 to TRBJ1-3; 8 bases match TRBD1. The germline V gene has CDR1 DFQATT and CDR2 SNEGSKA (reference sequence). Germline trimming cut 1 base from V and 3 bases from J; bases unmatched to any gene: 5. This CDR3 region has 15 residues.

This clonotype is medium-sized. The chain recombines TRBV20-1 with TRBJ2-3; D is unresolved. Trimming took 8 bases from V and 7 from J, leaving 10 bases between them. This CDR3 region has 10 residues. Germline assignment: CDR1 DFQATT and CDR2 SNEGSKA (reference sequence). The CDR3 DNA reads as TGCAGTCTCGGCCAGAATACGCAGTATTTT. Amino acids: CSLGQNTQYF.

This clonotype was observed a few times. The chain is built from TRBV12-3 or TRBV12-4 and TRBJ2-3; 8 bases are shared with TRBD1. The CDR3 spans 15 residues. V was pared by 6 bases and J by 1 base, with 6 bases of the junction left unmatched. The CDR3, as DNA: TGTGCCAGCAGCACCGCACAGGGGGGCACAGATACGCAGTATTTT. Protein sequence: CASSTAQGGTDTQYF.

This clonotype was counted a few times. The CDR3 DNA reads as TGCAGTGCCAAAAGGCCAAGAGGGGGCTCACAAGAGACCCAGTACTTC. Translating gives CSAKRPRGGSQETQYF. This chain connects TRBV20-1 to TRBJ2-5; 7 bases align to TRBD1. The J segment lost 2 bases and the V segment lost 6 bases, leaving 15 bases of the junction unmatched. There are 16 residues in the CDR3. In germline, CDR1 is DFQATT, CDR2 SNEGSKA (reference sequence).

This clonotype was detected only a few times. CDR3 nucleotides: TGCGCCAGCAGCCCCCCGGGGGCCCAAGAGACCCAGTACTTC. Translating gives CASSPPGAQETQYF. V usage is TRBV5-1 and J usage is TRBJ2-5; D might be TRBD1 or TRBD2, each matching 6 bases. The CDR3 is 14 residues long. The germline V gene has CDR1 SGHRS and CDR2 YFSETQ. Trimming cost V 4 bases and J 1 base, with 11 bases left between them.

V gene TRBV7-2 combines with J gene TRBJ2-7; 8 bases fit TRBD2. The V segment lost 1 base and the J segment 6 bases; nucleotides outside the gene matches: 11. This CDR3 has 16 residues. Per the germline V gene, CDR1 is SGHTA and CDR2 is FQGNSA. The CDR3 nucleotides are TGTGCCAGCAGCTTAGGTGCGGGGGGCGTATCTTCCGAGCAGTACTTC. The encoded protein is CASSLGAGGVSSEQYF. The entire variable domain, with the rest obtained from reference TRBV7-2 and TRBJ2-7, is as follows: GAGVSQSPSNKVTEKGKDVELRCDPISGHTALYWYRQSLGQGLEFLIYFQGNSAPDKSGLPSDRFSAERTGGSVSTLTIQRTQQEDSAVYLCASSLGAGGVSSEQYFGPGTRLTVT.

This clonotype rates as large. This chain joins TRBV20-1 and TRBJ1-5; D possibly corresponds to TRBD1 (6 bases). CDR1 and CDR2 from the germline V gene are DFQATT and SNEGSKA (reference sequence). Between the trimmed V and J ends, which lost 0 bases and 6 bases, there was a span of 15 bases. The CDR3 spans 15 residues. The CDR3, as DNA: TGCAGTGCTAGAGAGATTAAGGGGGACGGTCAGCCCCAGCATTTT. Its protein product is CSAREIKGDGQPQHF.

The J gene is TRBJ1-2, the V gene TRBV12-3 or TRBV12-4; a possible D gene is TRBD1 (5 bases). The CDR3 has 13 residues. Between the trimmed V and J ends, which lost 4 bases and 8 bases, there was a span of 14 bases. The DNA for the CDR3 is TGTGCCAGCAGTTCAGGGCTTAACAAGGGCTACACCTTC. It translates to CASSSGLNKGYTF.

This clonotype showed up just a few times. This chain joins TRBV30 and TRBJ1-2, with D possibly TRBD1 on 6 matching bases. Trimming left V 0 bases short and J 7 bases short, with 9 bases between. CDR1 is GTSNPN, CDR2 SVGIG, per germline (reference sequence). The CDR3 is 12 amino acids. The CDR3, as DNA: TGTGCCTGGAGTGTAGGGGGTGCTGGCTACACCTTC. Protein sequence: CAWSVGGAGYTF.

There are a few counts of this clonotype. The chain is built from TRBV7-2 and TRBJ1-2; D gene ambiguous. CDR3 length: 17 residues. CDR1 and CDR2 from the germline V gene are SGHTA and FQGNSA. Trimming took off 2 bases at V and 2 bases at J, with 18 bases between the two ends. CDR3 DNA sequence: TGTGCCAGCAGCTTAAGACTAACCGGGATCACAAACTATGGCTACACCTTC. It encodes CASSLRLTGITNYGYTF.